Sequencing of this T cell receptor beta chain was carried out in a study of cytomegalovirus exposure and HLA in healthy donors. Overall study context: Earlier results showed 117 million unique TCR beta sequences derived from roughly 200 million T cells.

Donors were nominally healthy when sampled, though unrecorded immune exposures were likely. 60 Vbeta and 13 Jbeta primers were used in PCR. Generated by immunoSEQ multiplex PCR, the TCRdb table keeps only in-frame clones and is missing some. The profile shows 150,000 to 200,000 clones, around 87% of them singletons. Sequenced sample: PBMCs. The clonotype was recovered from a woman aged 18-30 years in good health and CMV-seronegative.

The chain's CDR3 is CASSWGGTYNEQFF. The CDR3 nucleotides are TGTGCCAGCAGTTGGGGGGGTACCTACAATGAGCAGTTCTTC. This chain links TRBV14 with TRBJ2-1; 7 nucleotides line up with TRBD2. The V gene's germline CDR1 is SGHDN and CDR2 FVKESK. V gave up 6 bases and J gave up 2 bases; unmatched junction bases: 4. The CDR3 is 14 residues long. Complete variable domain (other parts from reference TRBV14 and TRBJ2-1): EAGVTQFPSHSVIEKGQTVTLRCDPISGHDNLYWYRRVMGKEIKFLLHFVKESKQDESGMPNNRFLAERTGGTYSTLKVQPAELEDSGVYFCASSWGGTYNEQFFGPGTRLTVL.